The 14 T cell receptor beta chains given below trace back to one sample, sequenced in a study of Ad26.COV2.S vaccination and SARS-CoV-2 variants. The table came from immunoSEQ multiplex PCR; TCRdb's copy has only in-frame clones and leaves some out. The sample has over 350,000 clones; about 85% are singletons. Regarding treatment: around 19 received Ad26.COV2.S at low or high dose, single or two shots; about 5 received placebo; per-sample allocation not given. The samples were gathered on day 63 after the first injection of vaccine or placebo. The sequenced sample was peripheral blood, obtained in a trial of Ad26.COV2.S vaccine versus placebo. All receptors derive from a person between 18 and 59 years old who received the Ad26.COV2.S COVID-19 vaccine or a placebo.

This sequence joins TRBV11-2 and TRBJ2-7, with TRBD1 matching 7 bases. The germline gives CDR1 SGHAT, CDR2 FQNNGV. With 0 bases clipped from V and 0 bases from J, the junction kept 8 bases outside the gene matches. CDR3 length: 17 amino acids. The CDR3 region has the DNA TGTGCCAGCAGCTTAGATATAAAGGGACAGAACTCCTACGAGCAGTACTTC. Its translation is CASSLDIKGQNSYEQYF.

The chain couples TRBV5-1 to TRBJ2-3, with 7 bases lining up with TRBD2. Germline V gene data show CDR1 as SGHRS and CDR2 as YFSETQ. V dropped 0 bases and J dropped 2; count of bases not matched to a gene: 6. The CDR3 has 16 amino acids. Written as DNA, the CDR3 is TGCGCCAGCAGCTTGGCCGAGCGGGGACCCACAGATACGCAGTATTTT. Translation: CASSLAERGPTDTQYF.

V gene TRBV6-5 combines with J gene TRBJ1-1, with unresolved D. V lost 6 bases and J lost 5, with 16 bases in between. The CDR3 runs to 14 residues. The germline gives CDR1 MNHEY, CDR2 SVGAGI. The CDR3 DNA is TGTGCCAGCAGCGCCCCCCGATGGGAAACTGAAGCTTTCTTT. Protein: CASSAPRWETEAFF.

The chain joins TRBV5-3 to TRBJ1-2; D may be TRBD1 (6 bases). Being an ORF, TRBV5-3 has a function that is uncertain. The V gene lost 5 bases and the J gene lost 3 bases, with 11 bases spanning the gap. There are 13 residues in the CDR3. The CDR3 region is CARSGQFHYGYTF. In DNA form, the CDR3 reads TGTGCCAGAAGTGGACAGTTTCACTATGGCTACACCTTC.

V and J are TRBV19 and TRBJ2-5, with 8 bases that match TRBD2. V shed 3 bases, J shed 5 bases, and the junction held 11 bases outside the gene matches. In germline, CDR1 is LNHDA, CDR2 SQIVND (reference sequence). CDR3 length: 16 residues. The CDR3 sequence: CASSIASGGLGETQYF. The CDR3 DNA sequence: TGTGCCAGTAGTATCGCCAGCGGGGGACTCGGGGAGACCCAGTACTTC.

The chain has TRBV2 and TRBJ2-5; 9 bases match TRBD1. Germline lookup yields CDR1 SNHLY and CDR2 FYNNEI. With 5 bases clipped from V and 4 bases from J, the junction kept 8 bases outside the gene matches. The CDR3 loop spans 15 amino acids. The CDR3 loop is CASSRDRGSLETQYF. CDR3 nucleotide sequence: TGTGCCAGCAGTCGCGACAGGGGGTCGTTAGAGACCCAGTACTTC.

The chain uses TRBV6-2 or TRBV6-3 and TRBJ2-2, with TRBD2 identical over 13 bases. CDR3 length: 18 residues. Germline V gene lookup returns CDR1 MNHEY and CDR2 SVGEGT. V was pared by 4 bases and J by 2 bases, with 7 bases of the junction left unmatched. The DNA of the CDR3 is TGTGCCAGCAGTTTCCGGACTAGCGGGGGCCCTAACACCGGGGAGCTGTTTTTT. This translates into CASSFRTSGGPNTGELFF.

This clone came up once. The chain uses TRBV7-8 and TRBJ2-7; the match to TRBD1 covers 8 bases. The germline V gene encodes CDR1 SGHVS and CDR2 FQNEAQ. V trimming: 5 bases; J trimming: 5 bases; junction bases outside the gene matches: 8. The CDR3 is 14 residues long. The CDR3 DNA sequence: TGTGCCAGCAGCCCCCTCGACAGGGGCCACGAGCAGTACTTC. As protein: CASSPLDRGHEQYF.

Concerning this clone itself: Other DNA sequences of this sample code for an identical CDR3. The CDR3 DNA reads as TGTGCCAGCAGTCTGACAGGGAACTATGGCTACACCTTC. It translates to CASSLTGNYGYTF. The rearrangement joins TRBV6-6 to TRBJ1-2, with TRBD1 matching 7 bases. Trimming cost V 5 bases and J 2 bases; bases outside gene matches: 2. CDR1 MNHNY and CDR2 SVGAGI come from the germline V gene (reference sequence). This CDR3 is built from 13 residues.

CDR3 sequence (DNA): TGCGCCAGCAGCTTGGCTGGGGCGGGGGATGAAAAACTGTTTTTT. Translating gives CASSLAGAGDEKLFF. This chain connects TRBV5-1 to TRBJ1-4; D is possibly TRBD1 (5 bases). V lost 0 bases and J lost 6, with 12 bases in between. Looked up from germline, CDR1 is SGHRS and CDR2 is YFSETQ. The CDR3 extends over 15 amino acids.

V usage is TRBV24-1 and J usage is TRBJ1-2, with no clear D. The CDR3 totals 14 residues. The V end lost 4 bases, the J end lost 4 bases, and 12 bases lay between the germline ends. Germline values: CDR1 KGHDR, CDR2 SFDVKD. The CDR3 nucleotides read TGTGCCACCAGTGACATCGCATACAGCTATGGCTACACCTTC. Residues: CATSDIAYSYGYTF.

The rearrangement uses TRBV3-1 (or the pseudogene TRBV3-2) and TRBJ2-5, with 13 nucleotides matching TRBD2. Germline CDR1 reads LGHDT; CDR2 reads YNNKEL (reference sequence). The CDR3 consists of 16 residues. V trimming: 4 bases; J trimming: 5 bases; junction bases outside the gene matches: 7. CDR3 nucleotide sequence: TGTGCCAGCAGCCCCGGGACTAGCGGGGCCCGGGAGACCCAGTACTTC. Encoded protein: CASSPGTSGARETQYF.

J is TRBJ2-7 and V is TRBV7-2, with TRBD2 matching over 8 bases. J was trimmed by 0 bases and V by 5 bases; bases with no gene match: 9. Germline CDR1 is SGHTA and CDR2 is FQGNSA. The CDR3 loop spans 16 amino acids. This CDR3 is CASSRVSGGSSYEQYF. The CDR3 nucleotides read TGTGCCAGCAGCCGGGTATCGGGGGGGAGCTCCTACGAGCAGTACTTC.

The chain employs TRBV5-8 and TRBJ2-5; TRBD1 matches 11 bases. Germline lookup yields CDR1 SGHTS and CDR2 YDEGEE. Unmatched junction bases numbered 8, after V lost 4 bases and J lost 3 bases. This CDR3 has 16 residues. The CDR3 DNA follows: TGTGCCAGCAGCCCTCCCCCGGGACAGGGGGAAGAGACCCAGTACTTC. Residues: CASSPPPGQGEETQYF. The full variable domain, its missing parts supplied by reference TRBV5-8 and TRBJ2-5, is EAGVTQSPTHLIKTRGQQATLRCSPISGHTSVYWYQQALGLGLQFLLWYDEGEERNRGNFPPRFSGRQFPNYSSELNVNALELEDSALYLCASSPPPGQGEETQYFGPGTRLLVL.